This T cell receptor (beta chain) came from a study of cytomegalovirus exposure and HLA in healthy donors. As to this clone: No antigen is known for it.

This CDR3 region has 14 residues. The V and J ends lost 3 bases and 7 bases respectively, with 14 bases between them. Germline V CDR1 and CDR2: SGHNT, YYREEE (reference sequence). The study, taken as a whole, reports: In a later analysis, HLA-associated TCR beta chains were more clonally expanded than equally common others. Association of under 20,000 TCR beta sequences with HLA alleles was found at 0.05 false discovery rate in a later analysis. With further analysis later on, most CMV-associated TCR beta chains appeared HLA-restricted.

13 Jbeta primers and 60 Vbeta primers were used for the PCR. The protocol was immunoSEQ multiplex PCR, while the TCRdb copy is restricted to in-frame clones and leaves out a portion. The specimen's table records around 200,000 clones. The clonotype was recovered from a woman younger than 45 in good health and CMV-seropositive. Input material: PBMCs. The chain links TRBV5-4 to TRBJ2-1; D is unclear. The CDR3 loop reads CASSSPAVGNEQFF. The CDR3 DNA reads as TGTGCCAGCAGCTCCCCGGCCGTCGGGAATGAGCAGTTCTTC.